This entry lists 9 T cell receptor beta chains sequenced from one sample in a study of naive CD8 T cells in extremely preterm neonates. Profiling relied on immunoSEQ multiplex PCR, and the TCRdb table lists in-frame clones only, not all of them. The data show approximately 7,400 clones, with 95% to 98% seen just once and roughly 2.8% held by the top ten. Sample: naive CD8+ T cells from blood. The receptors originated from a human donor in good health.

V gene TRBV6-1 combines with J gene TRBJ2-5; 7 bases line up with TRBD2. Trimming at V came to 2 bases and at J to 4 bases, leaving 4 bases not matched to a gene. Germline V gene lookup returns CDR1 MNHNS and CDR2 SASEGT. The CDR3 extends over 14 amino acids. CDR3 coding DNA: TGTGCCAGCAGTGAATGGGAGGGTAGAGAGACCCAGTACTTC. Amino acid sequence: CASSEWEGRETQYF.

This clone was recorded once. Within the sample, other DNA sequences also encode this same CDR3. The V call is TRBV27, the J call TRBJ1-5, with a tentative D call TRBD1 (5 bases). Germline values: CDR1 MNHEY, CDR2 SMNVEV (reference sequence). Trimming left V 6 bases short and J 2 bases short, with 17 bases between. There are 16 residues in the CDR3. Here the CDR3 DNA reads TGTGCCAGCAGCTCCGGGACCGGGGGAGGCAATCAGCCCCAGCATTTT. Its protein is CASSSGTGGGNQPQHF.

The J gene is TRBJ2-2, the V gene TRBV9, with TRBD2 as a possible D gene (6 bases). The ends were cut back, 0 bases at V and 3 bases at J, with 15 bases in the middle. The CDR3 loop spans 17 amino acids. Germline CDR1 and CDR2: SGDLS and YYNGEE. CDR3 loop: CASSVDSGAGYTGELFF. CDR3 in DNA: TGTGCCAGCAGCGTAGATTCCGGGGCGGGGTACACCGGGGAGCTGTTTTTT.

The CDR3 sequence: CASSPPTGTSGNTIYF. For the CDR3, the DNA is TGTGCCAGCAGCCCCCCGACAGGGACCTCTGGAAACACCATATATTTT. The rearrangement uses TRBV7-9 and TRBJ1-3; the match to TRBD1 covers 7 bases. The J segment lost 0 bases and the V segment lost 5 bases, leaving 7 bases of the junction unmatched. The CDR3 is 16 amino acids. Germline CDR1 is SEHNR and CDR2 is FQNEAQ (reference sequence).

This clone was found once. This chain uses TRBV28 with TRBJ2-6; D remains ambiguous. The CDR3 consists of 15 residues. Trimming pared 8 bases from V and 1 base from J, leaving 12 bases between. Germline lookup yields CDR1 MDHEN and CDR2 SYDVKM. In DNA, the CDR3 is TGTGCCAGCGACCCCTCCGGGTCTGGGGCCAACGTCCTGACTTTC. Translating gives CASDPSGSGANVLTF.

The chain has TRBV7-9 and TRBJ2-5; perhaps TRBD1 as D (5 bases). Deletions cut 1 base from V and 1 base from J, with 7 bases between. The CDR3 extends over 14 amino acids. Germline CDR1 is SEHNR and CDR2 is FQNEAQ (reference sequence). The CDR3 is CASSLVQGQETQYF. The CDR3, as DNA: TGTGCCAGCAGCTTAGTTCAGGGCCAAGAGACCCAGTACTTC.

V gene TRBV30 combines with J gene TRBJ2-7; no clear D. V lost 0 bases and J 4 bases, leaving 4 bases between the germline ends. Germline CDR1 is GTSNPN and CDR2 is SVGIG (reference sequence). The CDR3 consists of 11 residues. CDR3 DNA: TGTGCCTGGAGTGTACAATACGAGCAGTACTTC. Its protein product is CAWSVQYEQYF. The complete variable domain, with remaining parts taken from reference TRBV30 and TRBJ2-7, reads SQTIHQWPATLVQPVGSPLSLECTVEGTSNPNLYWYRQAAGRGLQLLFYSVGIGQISSEVPQNLSASRPQDRQFILSSKKLLLSDSGFYLCAWSVQYEQYFGPGTRLTVT.

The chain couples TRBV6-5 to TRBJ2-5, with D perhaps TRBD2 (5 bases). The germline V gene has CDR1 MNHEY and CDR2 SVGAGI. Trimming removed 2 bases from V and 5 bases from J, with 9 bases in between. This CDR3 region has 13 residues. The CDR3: CASSYREYETQYF. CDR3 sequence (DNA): TGTGCCAGCAGTTACAGGGAGTACGAGACCCAGTACTTC.

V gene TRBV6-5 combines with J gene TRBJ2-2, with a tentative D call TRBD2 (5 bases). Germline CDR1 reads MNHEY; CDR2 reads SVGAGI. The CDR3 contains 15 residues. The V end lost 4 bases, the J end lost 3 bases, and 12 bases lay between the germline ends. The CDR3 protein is CASSSSLRDTGELFF. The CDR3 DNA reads TGTGCCAGCAGTTCCTCGTTGCGGGACACCGGGGAGCTGTTTTTT.